This T cell receptor (beta chain) is drawn from a study of neurological immune-mediated disorders. Findings of the study overall: Repertoires from 18 of 34 multiple sclerosis patients grouped phylogenetically into a related-CDR3 cluster, suggesting a possible signature. Expanded clones shared no identical CDR3 amino acid sequences across subjects, which suggested private TCR-beta repertoires in all groups.

5'RACE with 10-nucleotide random UMIs produced the cDNA. TCRdb itself ran the 5' RACE reads through MiXCR, one entry per CDR3 protein. The sample carries tens of thousands of distinct CDR3 sequences, around 2.3% recorded once. Preparation of the unsorted libraries drew on 2 million PBMCs stored at -80 C. This clonotype was detected many times. Its antigen is undetermined. The sample comprised PBMCs. This receptor was identified in a man aged 45 to 65 with multiple sclerosis.

The CDR3 coding sequence is TGTGCCAGCACCCAAGACAGTCGCAATCAGCCCCAGCATTTT. It encodes CASTQDSRNQPQHF. The chain couples TRBV12-3 or TRBV12-4 to TRBJ1-5; perhaps TRBD1 as D (5 bases). V dropped 7 bases and J dropped 2 bases, with 12 bases sitting between them. CDR3 length: 14 amino acids.